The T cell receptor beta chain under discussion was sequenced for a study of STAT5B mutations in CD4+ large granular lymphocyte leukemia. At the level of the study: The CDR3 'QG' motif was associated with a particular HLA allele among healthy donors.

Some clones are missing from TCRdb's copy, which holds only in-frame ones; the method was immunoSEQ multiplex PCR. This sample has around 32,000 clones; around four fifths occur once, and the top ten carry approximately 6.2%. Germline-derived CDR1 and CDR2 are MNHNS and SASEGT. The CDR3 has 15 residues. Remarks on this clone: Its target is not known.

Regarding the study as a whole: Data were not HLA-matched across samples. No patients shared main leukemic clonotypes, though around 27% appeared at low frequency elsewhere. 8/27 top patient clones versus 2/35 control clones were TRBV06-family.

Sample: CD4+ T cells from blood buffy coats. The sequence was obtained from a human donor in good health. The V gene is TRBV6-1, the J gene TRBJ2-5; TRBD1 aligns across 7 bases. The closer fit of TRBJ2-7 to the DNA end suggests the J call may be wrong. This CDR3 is CASSDRNRGSYEQYF. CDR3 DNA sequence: TGTGCCAGCAGTGATCGGAACAGGGGCTCCTACGAGCAGTACTTC.